These 11 T cell receptor beta chains were sequenced from one sample in a study of HIV-infected patients and healthy controls. All unsorted peripheral T cells were captured because whole blood was used without fractionation. cDNA was made from about 500 ng RNA using alpha and beta constant primers. Using multiplexing indices, alpha and beta chain libraries were generated apart by chain-specific third strand synthesis. TCRdb passed the 5' RACE reads through MiXCR, listing each CDR3 protein once. The sample has about 18,000 distinct CDR3 sequences, roughly 9.5% seen once. Sequenced: blood. The receptors stem from an adult in good health.

This clonotype appeared many times. The chain combines TRBV5-1 with TRBJ2-7; TRBD2 aligns across 7 bases. Germline CDR1 reads SGHRS; CDR2 reads YFSETQ. This CDR3 is 15 amino acids long. J was trimmed by 0 bases and V by 2 bases; bases with no gene match: 5. The CDR3 DNA sequence: TGCGCCAGCAGCTTTGGGAGGGGAAGCTCCTACGAGCAGTACTTC. It codes for CASSFGRGSSYEQYF.

This clonotype has ten or more counts. The chain recombines TRBV28 with TRBJ1-5; D remains ambiguous. The V and J ends lost 3 bases and 1 base respectively, with 13 bases between them. From germline, CDR1 is MDHEN and CDR2 SYDVKM. The length of the CDR3 is 16 residues. The CDR3 spells CASSFAGVGSNQPQHF. CDR3 in DNA: TGTGCCAGCAGTTTTGCAGGCGTGGGGAGCAATCAGCCCCAGCATTTT.

Many counts were recorded for this clonotype. The chain uses TRBV28 and TRBJ1-2; no clear D. CDR1 MDHEN and CDR2 SYDVKM come from the germline V gene. This CDR3 has 15 residues. Trimming removed 6 bases at V and 2 bases at J, with 16 bases between. For the CDR3, the DNA is TGTGCCAGCAGCAACCGAGCAGGATCCAACTATGGCTACACCTTC. It is translated as CASSNRAGSNYGYTF.

By proportion, this clonotype is medium-sized. This rearrangement joins TRBV20-1 to TRBJ1-1; D unresolved. The CDR3 extends over 14 amino acids. V lost 0 bases and J lost 4, with 12 bases in between. CDR1 DFQATT and CDR2 SNEGSKA come from the germline V gene (reference sequence). The CDR3 nucleotides read TGCAGTGCTAGAGATGGAAGCGTCGGCACTGAAGCTTTCTTT. It yields the protein CSARDGSVGTEAFF.

This clonotype was observed many times. This sequence joins TRBV5-6 and TRBJ2-7; 10 bases agree with TRBD2. The CDR3 sequence is 16 residues long. Germline lookup yields CDR1 SGHDT and CDR2 YYEEEE. V trimming: 0 bases; J trimming: 5 bases; junction bases outside the gene matches: 8. CDR3 DNA: TGTGCCAGCAGCTTGGGGACTAGCGGAACAGCGGACGAGCAGTACTTC. This codes for CASSLGTSGTADEQYF. The full variable domain, rest sourced from reference TRBV5-6 and TRBJ2-7, is DAGVTQSPTHLIKTRGQQVTLRCSPKSGHDTVSWYQQALGQGPQFIFQYYEEEERQRGNFPDRFSGHQFPNYSSELNVNALLLGDSALYLCASSLGTSGTADEQYFGPGTRLTVT.

This clonotype ranks as medium-sized. V usage is TRBV27 and J usage is TRBJ2-7; D possibly corresponds to TRBD2 (5 bases). V was cut by 4 bases and J by 6 bases, with 16 bases left in between. This CDR3 has 14 amino acids. Germline values: CDR1 MNHEY, CDR2 SMNVEV (reference sequence). The CDR3 region is CASSSQRTPLEQYF. CDR3 nucleotides: TGTGCCAGCAGTTCACAGCGGACCCCCCTCGAGCAGTACTTC.

By share, this clonotype counts as medium-sized. The chain combines TRBV7-8 with TRBJ2-3, with 16 bases that match TRBD2. This CDR3 has 18 amino acids. The junction had 5 bases not matched to a gene; V was cut back by 1 base and J by 4 bases. CDR1 and CDR2 (germline): SGHVS, FQNEAQ. The CDR3: CASSLDFGTSGRADTQYF. DNA for the CDR3: TGTGCCAGCAGCTTAGACTTTGGGACTAGCGGGAGGGCAGATACGCAGTATTTT.

In its sample, this clonotype is medium-sized (0.01 to 0.1%). The J gene is TRBJ2-2, the V gene TRBV6-6; TRBD1 aligns across 7 bases. V lost 1 base, J lost 0 bases, and 5 bases stayed unmatched. Germline lookup yields CDR1 MNHNY and CDR2 SVGAGI (reference sequence). There are 17 residues in the CDR3. CDR3 in amino acids: CASSYWRQGANTGELFF. DNA for the CDR3: TGTGCCAGCAGTTACTGGCGGCAGGGGGCGAACACCGGGGAGCTGTTTTTT.

This clonotype was observed a few times. The chain joins TRBV7-9 to TRBJ1-1; 9 nucleotides agree with TRBD1. Germline assignment: CDR1 SEHNR and CDR2 FQNEAQ (reference sequence). The CDR3 sequence is 18 residues long. V trimming: 5 bases; J trimming: 3 bases; junction bases outside the gene matches: 16. This CDR3 reads CASSRPKGQGRGDTEAFF. For the CDR3, the DNA is TGTGCCAGCAGCCGCCCCAAAGGACAGGGGAGAGGGGACACTGAAGCTTTCTTT.

The table lists this clonotype with many counts. The chain is built from TRBV19 and TRBJ2-7; TRBD1 matches 7 bases. Unmatched junction bases numbered 10, after V lost 8 bases and J lost 0 bases. The CDR3 covers 15 residues. The germline V gene has CDR1 LNHDA and CDR2 SQIVND (reference sequence). The DNA of the CDR3 is TGTGCCAGTTCCCAACCGTCAGGGGGCTCCTACGAGCAGTACTTC. It is translated as CASSQPSGGSYEQYF.

This clonotype was counted ten times or more. The chain is built from TRBV10-3 and TRBJ2-1; the match to TRBD2 covers 8 bases. Germline V gene data show CDR1 as ENHRY and CDR2 as SYGVKD. This CDR3 spans 16 amino acids. V lost 2 bases, J lost 10 bases, and 13 bases stayed unmatched. The CDR3 loop is CAISERAGTSDDEQFF. CDR3 coding DNA: TGTGCCATCAGTGAGAGGGCCGGGACTAGTGATGACGAGCAGTTCTTC.